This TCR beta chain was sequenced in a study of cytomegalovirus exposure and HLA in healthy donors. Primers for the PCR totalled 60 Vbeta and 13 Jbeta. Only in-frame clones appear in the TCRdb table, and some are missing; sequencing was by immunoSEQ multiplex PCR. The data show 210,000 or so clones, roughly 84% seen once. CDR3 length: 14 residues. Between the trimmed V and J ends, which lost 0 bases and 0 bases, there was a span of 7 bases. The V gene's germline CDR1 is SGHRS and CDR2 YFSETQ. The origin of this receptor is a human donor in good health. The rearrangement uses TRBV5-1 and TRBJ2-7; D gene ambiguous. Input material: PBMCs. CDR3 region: CASSLGRFSYEQYF. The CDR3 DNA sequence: TGCGCCAGCAGCTTGGGCAGGTTCTCCTACGAGCAGTACTTC.